The clone carrying this T cell receptor beta chain has at least ten counts. Its antigen is still unknown. The data originate from a study of identical twins. TCRdb fed the 5' RACE reads into MiXCR, producing one record per CDR3 protein. The sample lists 1,800,000 or so distinct CDR3 sequences; around 33% were seen once. Study results and caveats: Weaker excess twin sharing was observed in beta out-of-frame sequences. Abundant beta clonotypes from cord blood had fewer insertions, unlike memory repertoires, which showed none. Models underpredicted monozygotic twin sharing of out-of-frame TCR alpha.

The TCR comes from a newborn girl in good health. Input material: cord blood.

Here the CDR3 DNA reads TGTGCCATCAGGGGGCAAGAGACCCAGTACTTC. Its protein product is CAIRGQETQYF. The chain links TRBV10-3 to TRBJ2-5; D ambiguous. V gave up 6 bases and J gave up 2 bases, with 4 bases separating them. CDR3 length: 11 amino acids. From germline, CDR1 is ENHRY and CDR2 SYGVKD.